These T cell receptor beta chains were read from a single sample in a study of beta chain features in type 1 diabetes. Using immunoSEQ multiplex PCR, the repertoire was profiled, and TCRdb retains in-frame clones only, with some absent. The profile shows about 660,000 clones, over 12% of them singletons. Material for sequencing was naive CD4+ T cells from blood. These receptors were collected from a man aged 18 to 30 with type 1 diabetes. CDR3s include the opening cysteine and the closing phenylalanine or tryptophan. Each record gives: D gene, clone size, J gene, CDR3 length, V gene, CDR3 DNA, CDR3 protein. A D gene is named only where the DNA matches it firmly. Size tells how often a clone was seen (once, few, many) or the class of an expanded clone, and some rows leave it out.

>.|few|TRBJ1-5|12|TRBV7-9
TGTGCCAGCAGCGCCTCTCAACAGCCCCAGCATTTT
CASSASQQPQHF
>.|.|TRBJ2-1|13|TRBV5-1
TGCGCCAGCAGCTTGGAGAGGAGGAATGAGCAGTTCTTC
CASSLERRNEQFF
>.|.|TRBJ1-1|15|TRBV7-9
TGTGCCAGCAGCTTAGGCGGAGGCCCCTACGGTGAAGCTTTCTTT
CASSLGGGPYGEAFF
>.|few|TRBJ1-4|15|TRBV5-4
TGTGCCAGCAGCTCCCAACTCGGGGTTAATGAAAAACTGTTTTTT
CASSSQLGVNEKLFF
>.|few|TRBJ1-2|12|TRBV30
TGTGCCTGGAGTGTCGGAGGTTATGGCTACACCTTC
CAWSVGGYGYTF
>TRBD1|few|TRBJ2-6|16|TRBV11-3
TGTGCCAGCAGCAAACAGGGGGCAACTGGGGCCAACGTCCTGACTTTC
CASSKQGATGANVLTF
>TRBD2|.|TRBJ2-5|14|TRBV7-2
TGTGCCAGCAGCCCCGTGGGAAGCGGGGGGGCCCAGTACTTC
CASSPVGSGGAQYF
>.|few|TRBJ2-7|13|TRBV7-9
TGTGCCAGCAGCCCTGGGACCTCCTACGAGCAGTACTTC
CASSPGTSYEQYF
>TRBD2|.|TRBJ2-2|15|TRBV19
TGTGCCACCGGACTAGCGGGACCACTCGTCGGGGAGCTGTTTTTT
CATGLAGPLVGELFF
>.|.|TRBJ2-7|12|TRBV5-6
TGTGCCAGCAGCTCCGGCCTTGGCGAGCAGTACTTC
CASSSGLGEQYF
>.|.|TRBJ2-2|14|TRBV5-1
TGCGCCAGCAGCTTCACAGGGAACACCGGGGAGCTGTTTTTT
CASSFTGNTGELFF
>TRBD1|.|TRBJ2-5|14|TRBV7-3
TGTGCCAGCAGCGAACAGGGGGCTCGAGAGACCCAGTACTTC
CASSEQGARETQYF
>TRBD2|few|TRBJ2-1|17|TRBV28
TGTGCCAGCAGTTCCGCTGGGCTAGCGGGGGACTACAATGAGCAGTTCTTC
CASSSAGLAGDYNEQFF
>TRBD2|.|TRBJ2-7|15|TRBV18
TGTGCCAGCTCACCTATAGCGGGGGGGCACTACGAGCAGTACTTC
CASSPIAGGHYEQYF
>TRBD1|.|TRBJ1-5|15|TRBV13
TGTGCCAGCAGCTTAGGCGGGACAGGGAATCAGCCCCAGCATTTT
CASSLGGTGNQPQHF
>TRBD2|few|TRBJ2-7|15|TRBV5-1
TGCGCCAGCAGCTTGGTTGGGCAGCGGGGCCACGAGCAGTACTTC
CASSLVGQRGHEQYF
>TRBD2|few|TRBJ2-1|18|TRBV13
TGTGCCAGCAGCTCTCCCACCCTCCTAGCGGGGAAGTTCGATGAGCAGTTCTTC
CASSSPTLLAGKFDEQFF
>TRBD1|few|TRBJ2-7|15|TRBV28
TGTGCCACCTACCGGGACAGGGGACCTCTCGCCGAGCAGTACTTC
CATYRDRGPLAEQYF
>TRBD1|.|TRBJ1-6|14|TRBV7-3
TGTGCCAGCAGCGAAGGGGGCGGCGGGTCACCCCTCCACTTT
CASSEGGGGSPLHF
>.|few|TRBJ1-2|15|TRBV15
TGTGCCACCAGCGGGAGACAGTCGTATAACTATGGCTACACCTTC
CATSGRQSYNYGYTF
>TRBD1|few|TRBJ2-5|14|TRBV2
TGTGCCAGCAGTGAATTTGCAGGGGGAACGACCCAGTACTTC
CASSEFAGGTTQYF
>TRBD1|few|TRBJ2-7|16|TRBV7-6
TGTGCCAGCAGCTCTGCCACAGGGGGCGACGGGTACGAGCAGTACTTC
CASSSATGGDGYEQYF
>.|few|TRBJ2-3|14|TRBV7-8
TGTGCCAGTAGGCGGGGGACAAACGGAGATACGCAGTATTTT
CASRRGTNGDTQYF
>.|once|TRBJ2-2|15|TRBV30
TGTGCCTGGAGTGTACTCGGGACCTCTGGCGGGGAGCTGTTTTTT
CAWSVLGTSGGELFF
>.|few|TRBJ2-3|14|TRBV25-1
TGTGCCAGCATCCGCCATCGCCGCACAGATACGCAGTATTTT
CASIRHRRTDTQYF
>TRBD2|once|TRBJ2-2|16|TRBV9
TGTGCCAGCAGCGCGGGACTAGCGGGAGTCACCGGGGAGCTGTTTTTT
CASSAGLAGVTGELFF
>TRBD1|few|TRBJ2-1|16|TRBV4-2
TGTGCCAGCAGCCAAGAGTGGGGACAGGGCTACAATGAGCAGTTCTTC
CASSQEWGQGYNEQFF
>TRBD1|.|TRBJ2-2|15|TRBV5-1
TGCGCCAGCAGCTTCGGGACAGCGAACACCGGGGAGCTGTTTTTT
CASSFGTANTGELFF
>TRBD2|.|TRBJ2-5|18|TRBV7-2
TGTGCCAGCAGCTTATCTCTCGGACTAGCGGGTGGTGGTGAGACCCAGTACTTC
CASSLSLGLAGGGETQYF
>TRBD1|.|TRBJ1-1|13|TRBV29-1
TGCAGCGGCCGTGACAGGGGGAATCTGGAAGCTTTCTTT
CSGRDRGNLEAFF
>.|few|TRBJ1-1|12|TRBV29-1
TGCAGCGGAGGGACGGGGAACACTGAAGCTTTCTTT
CSGGTGNTEAFF
>.|.|TRBJ2-3|19|TRBV5-6
TGTGCCAGCCACAGCTTCCGGGCTAGGGCCTTCCCTAGCACAGATACGCAGTATTTT
CASHSFRARAFPSTDTQYF
>.|.|TRBJ1-3|15|TRBV9
TGTGCCAGCAGTGTCCGGGGGTCGCGTGGAAACACCATATATTTT
CASSVRGSRGNTIYF
>.|few|TRBJ2-5|13|TRBV5-1
TGCGCCAGCAGCTTGCCCGGAACGGAGACCCAGTACTTC
CASSLPGTETQYF
>.|few|TRBJ1-2|14|TRBV30
TGTGCCTGGCCACGACTACAGTTCATTCATGGCTACACCTTC
CAWPRLQFIHGYTF
>TRBD2|.|TRBJ2-2|20|TRBV18
TGTGCCAGCTCACCGAGAAGAAGTAGCGGGGGAGTAGAGAACACCGGGGAGCTGTTTTTT
CASSPRRSSGGVENTGELFF
>.|.|TRBJ2-1|11|TRBV20-1
TGCAGTGCTAGAGGCGGCTATGAGCAGTTCTTC
CSARGGYEQFF
>TRBD1|.|TRBJ2-5|16|TRBV6-6
TGTGCCAGCAGTTTCGGTCTTGGACAGGGGCGGGAGACCCAGTACTTC
CASSFGLGQGRETQYF
>.|.|TRBJ1-4|14|TRBV6-1
TGTGCCAGCAGTGACCCGTGGGGGTCGGGAAAACTGTTTTTT
CASSDPWGSGKLFF
>TRBD2|few|TRBJ2-1|13|TRBV7-2
TGTGCCAGCGGACTAGCGGGAGAACGTGAGCAGTTCTTC
CASGLAGEREQFF
>.|.|TRBJ1-5|12|TRBV29-1
TGCAGCGTTGAGGGTGGGGGAGAGCCCCAGCATTTT
CSVEGGGEPQHF
>TRBD1|.|TRBJ2-7|13|TRBV29-1
TGCAGCGCCATGGGACAGGGGGGACACGAGCAGTACTTC
CSAMGQGGHEQYF
>.|few|TRBJ2-2|18|TRBV5-1
TGCGCCAGCAGCTGGGACCGTGGTCGAAGCCCGAGCACCGGGGAGCTGTTTTTT
CASSWDRGRSPSTGELFF
>.|few|TRBJ1-2|13|TRBV29-1
TGCAGCGTGTACAAAGCCTTAGGCTATGGCTACACCTTC
CSVYKALGYGYTF
>.|few|TRBJ2-2|16|TRBV7-9
TGTGCCAGCAGCTCGCCCGGAACAGGCCGCACCGGGGAGCTGTTTTTT
CASSSPGTGRTGELFF
>.|.|TRBJ2-1|14|TRBV28
TGTGCCAGCAGTTTAGCAAGAACCTACAATGAGCAGTTCTTC
CASSLARTYNEQFF
>TRBD1|.|TRBJ2-1|15|TRBV25-1
TGTGCCAGCAGTGATCTGTTGACAGGGATCGATGAGCAGTTCTTC
CASSDLLTGIDEQFF
>TRBD1|.|TRBJ2-7|15|TRBV30
TGTGCCTGGAGAACGACCGGGACAGGATTCCCAGGGCAGTACTTC
CAWRTTGTGFPGQYF
>.|few|TRBJ1-4|13|TRBV6-1
TGTGCCATCAGTGAGTCTAAAGGCAGCCTCGAATTTTTT
CAISESKGSLEFF
>.|.|TRBJ1-6|13|TRBV28
TGTGCCAGCAGTTTGGTGTTCGACTCACCCCTCCACTTT
CASSLVFDSPLHF
>.|.|TRBJ2-7|16|TRBV28
TGTGCCAGCATCGAGGGAGGTCGCCGTTTTGGTTTAGAGCAGTACTTC
CASIEGGRRFGLEQYF
>.|.|TRBJ2-1|12|TRBV30
TGTGCCTGGAGTACGGCGTACAATGAGCAGTTCTTC
CAWSTAYNEQFF
>.|few|TRBJ1-2|17|TRBV30
TGTGCCTGGAGTGCGTGGCAGGGACCCGAGAGAGACTATGGCTACACCTTC
CAWSAWQGPERDYGYTF
>TRBD2|.|TRBJ2-7|16|TRBV6-5
TGTGCCAGCAGTTACACTAGCGGGAGGGGAAACTACGAGCAGTACTTC
CASSYTSGRGNYEQYF
>.|.|TRBJ2-7|14|TRBV19
TGTGCCAGTAGTATGGAGCGGAGCTCCTACGAGCAGTACTTC
CASSMERSSYEQYF